This note documents a single T cell receptor (beta chain) sequence. Its specificity is not known. The data belong to a study of radiotherapy plus CTLA-4 blockade in lung cancer. Study-level results: Subsequent to radiotherapy plus ipilimumab, tumor-derived TCR clones underwent expansion in blood. The authors reported that early blood T cell clone dynamics, with interferon-beta, best predicted response.

Generated by immunoSEQ multiplex PCR, the TCRdb table keeps only in-frame clones and is missing some. Here the sample spans around 95,000 clones, about four fifths being singletons. Per the germline V gene, CDR1 is SGHKS and CDR2 is YYEKEE (reference sequence). V was clipped by 4 bases and J by 5 bases, with 12 bases between them. This CDR3 is 14 amino acids long. Sequences were derived from peripheral blood, sampled from a patient treated with radiotherapy plus ipilimumab. The chain is built from TRBV5-5 and TRBJ2-2; D remains unclear. The origin of this receptor is a human donor with non-small cell lung cancer who had stable disease on radiotherapy plus ipilimumab. The CDR3 coding sequence is TGTGCCAGCAGCCGGACCGGGTCAACCGGGGAGCTGTTTTTT. Translation gives CASSRTGSTGELFF.